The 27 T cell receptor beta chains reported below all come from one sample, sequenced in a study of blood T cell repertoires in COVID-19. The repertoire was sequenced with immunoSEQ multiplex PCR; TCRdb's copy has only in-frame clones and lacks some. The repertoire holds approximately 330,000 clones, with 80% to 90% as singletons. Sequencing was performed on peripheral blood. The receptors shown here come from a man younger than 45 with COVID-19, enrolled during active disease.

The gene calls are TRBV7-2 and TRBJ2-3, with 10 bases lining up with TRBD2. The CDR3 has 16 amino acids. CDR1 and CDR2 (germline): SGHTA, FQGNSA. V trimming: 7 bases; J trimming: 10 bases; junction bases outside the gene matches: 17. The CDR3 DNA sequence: TGTGCCAGCACCTATAGCGGGAGGTCCCTCGGGGCCCCGCAGTATTTT. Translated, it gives CASTYSGRSLGAPQYF. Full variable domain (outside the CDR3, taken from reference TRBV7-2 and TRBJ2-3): GAGVSQSPSNKVTEKGKDVELRCDPISGHTALYWYRQSLGQGLEFLIYFQGNSAPDKSGLPSDRFSAERTGGSVSTLTIQRTQQEDSAVYLCASTYSGRSLGAPQYFGPGTRLTVL.

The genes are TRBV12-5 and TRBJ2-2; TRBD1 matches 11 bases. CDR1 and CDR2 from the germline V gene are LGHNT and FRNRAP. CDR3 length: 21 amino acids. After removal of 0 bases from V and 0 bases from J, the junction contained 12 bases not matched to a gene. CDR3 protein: CASGLVHEGQGDHTNTGELFF. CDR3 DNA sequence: TGTGCTAGTGGTTTGGTTCACGAGGGACAGGGGGACCATACGAACACCGGGGAGCTGTTTTTT. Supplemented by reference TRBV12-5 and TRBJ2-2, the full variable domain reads DARVTQTPRHKVTEMGQEVTMRCQPILGHNTVFWYRQTMMQGLELLAYFRNRAPLDDSGMPKDRFSAEMPDATLATLKIQPSEPRDSAVYFCASGLVHEGQGDHTNTGELFFGEGSRLTVL.

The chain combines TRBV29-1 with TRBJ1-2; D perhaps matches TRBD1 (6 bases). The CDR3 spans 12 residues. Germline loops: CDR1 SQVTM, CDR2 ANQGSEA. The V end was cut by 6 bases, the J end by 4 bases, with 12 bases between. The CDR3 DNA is TGCAGCGTAGAACAGGGAGGCTATGGCTACACCTTC. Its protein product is CSVEQGGYGYTF.

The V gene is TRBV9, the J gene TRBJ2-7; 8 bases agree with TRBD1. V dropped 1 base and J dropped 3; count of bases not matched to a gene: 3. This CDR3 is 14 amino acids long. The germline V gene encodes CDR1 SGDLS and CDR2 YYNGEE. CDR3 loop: CASSVSGGRYEQYF. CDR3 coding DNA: TGTGCCAGCAGCGTATCAGGGGGCCGCTACGAGCAGTACTTC. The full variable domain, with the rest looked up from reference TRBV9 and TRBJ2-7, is DSGVTQTPKHLITATGQRVTLRCSPRSGDLSVYWYQQSLDQGLQFLIQYYNGEERAKGNILERFSAQQFPDLHSELNLSSLELGDSALYFCASSVSGGRYEQYFGPGTRLTVT.

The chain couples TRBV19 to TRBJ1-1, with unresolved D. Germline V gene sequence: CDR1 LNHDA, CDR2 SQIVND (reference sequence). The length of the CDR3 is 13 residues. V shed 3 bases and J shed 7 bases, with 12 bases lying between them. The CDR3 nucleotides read TGTGCCAGTAGTATTGGAGGGAGGGTTGAAGCTTTCTTT. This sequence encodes CASSIGGRVEAFF.

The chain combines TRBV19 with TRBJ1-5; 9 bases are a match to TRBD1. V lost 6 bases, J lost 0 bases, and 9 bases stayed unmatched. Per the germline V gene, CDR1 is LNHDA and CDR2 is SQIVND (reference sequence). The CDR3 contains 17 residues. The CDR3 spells CASRPGQGSYSNQPQHF. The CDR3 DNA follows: TGTGCCAGTAGACCGGGACAGGGAAGTTATAGCAATCAGCCCCAGCATTTT.

DNA for the CDR3: TGTGCCAGCAGCTCTAGCGGGGGCCCGTACAATGAGCAGTTCTTC. Translating gives CASSSSGGPYNEQFF. This sequence joins TRBV7-3 and TRBJ2-1, with 10 bases aligning to TRBD2. V lost 4 bases, J lost 4 bases, and 4 bases stayed unmatched. This CDR3 has 15 residues. CDR1 SGHTA and CDR2 FQGTGA come from the germline V gene.

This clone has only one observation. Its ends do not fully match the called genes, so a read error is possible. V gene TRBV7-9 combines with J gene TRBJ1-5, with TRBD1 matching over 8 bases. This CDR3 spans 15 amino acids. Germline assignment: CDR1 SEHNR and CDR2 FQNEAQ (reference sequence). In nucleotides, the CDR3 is TGTGCCAGCAGCTTAGGCAGGGGGCTAGATCATCCCCAGCATTTT. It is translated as CASSLGRGLDHPQHF.

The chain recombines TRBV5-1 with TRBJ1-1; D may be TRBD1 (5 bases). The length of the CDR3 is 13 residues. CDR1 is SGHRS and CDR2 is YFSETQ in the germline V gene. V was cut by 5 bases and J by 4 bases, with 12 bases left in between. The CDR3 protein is CASSTDRLTEAFF. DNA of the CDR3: TGCGCCAGCAGTACTGACAGACTCACTGAAGCTTTCTTT.

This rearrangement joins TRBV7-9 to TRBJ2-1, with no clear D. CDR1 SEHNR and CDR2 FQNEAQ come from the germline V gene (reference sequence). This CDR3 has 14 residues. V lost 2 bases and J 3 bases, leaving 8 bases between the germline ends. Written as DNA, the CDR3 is TGTGCCAGCAGCTTACAGGAAAACTACAATGAGCAGTTCTTC. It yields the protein CASSLQENYNEQFF.

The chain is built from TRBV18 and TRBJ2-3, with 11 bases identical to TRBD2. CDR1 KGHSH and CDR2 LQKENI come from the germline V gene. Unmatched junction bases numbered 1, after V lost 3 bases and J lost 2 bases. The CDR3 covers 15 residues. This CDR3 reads CASSPTSGDTDTQYF. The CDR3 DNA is TGTGCCAGCTCACCGACTAGCGGGGACACAGATACGCAGTATTTT.

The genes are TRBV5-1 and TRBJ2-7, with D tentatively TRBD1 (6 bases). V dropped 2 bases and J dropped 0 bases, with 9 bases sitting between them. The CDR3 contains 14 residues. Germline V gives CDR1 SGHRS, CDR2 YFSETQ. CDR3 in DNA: TGCGCCAGCAGCTTAGGGGGTTCCTCCTACGAGCAGTACTTC. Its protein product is CASSLGGSSYEQYF. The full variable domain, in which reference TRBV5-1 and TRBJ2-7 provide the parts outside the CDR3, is KAGVTQTPRYLIKTRGQQVTLSCSPISGHRSVSWYQQTPGQGLQFLFEYFSETQRNKGNFPGRFSGRQFSNSRSEMNVSTLELGDSALYLCASSLGGSSYEQYFGPGTRLTVT.

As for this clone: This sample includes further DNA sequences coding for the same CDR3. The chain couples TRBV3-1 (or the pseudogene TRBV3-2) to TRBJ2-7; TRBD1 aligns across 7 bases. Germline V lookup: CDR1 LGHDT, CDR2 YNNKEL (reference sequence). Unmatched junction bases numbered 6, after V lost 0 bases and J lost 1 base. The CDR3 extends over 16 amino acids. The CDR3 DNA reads TGTGCCAGCAGCCAAGATCTCGGGACAGCTTCCTACGAGCAGTACTTC. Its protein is CASSQDLGTASYEQYF.

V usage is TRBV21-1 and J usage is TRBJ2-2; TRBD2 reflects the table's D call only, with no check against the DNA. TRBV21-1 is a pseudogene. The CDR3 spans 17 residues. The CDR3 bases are TGTGCCAGCAGCAAAGAACACGGGAAAGCGAACACCGGGGAGCTGTTTTTT. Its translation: CASSKEHGKANTGELFF.

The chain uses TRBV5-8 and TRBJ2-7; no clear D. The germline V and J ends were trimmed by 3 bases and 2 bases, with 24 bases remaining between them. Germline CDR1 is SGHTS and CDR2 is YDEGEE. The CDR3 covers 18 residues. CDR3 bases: TGTGCCAGCAGCTCGCTGAGCGTGGTACTTAATACCGCCTACGAGCAGTACTTC. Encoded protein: CASSSLSVVLNTAYEQYF.

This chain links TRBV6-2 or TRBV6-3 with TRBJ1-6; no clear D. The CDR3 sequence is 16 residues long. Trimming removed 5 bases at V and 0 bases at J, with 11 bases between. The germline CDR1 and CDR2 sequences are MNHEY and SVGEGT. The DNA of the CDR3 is TGTGCCAGCAGTAAAAAGGAGGGCTCCTATAATTCACCCCTCCACTTT. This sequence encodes CASSKKEGSYNSPLHF.

CDR3 residues: CASSPGQGNTGELFF. CDR3 coding DNA: TGTGCCAGCAGCCCGGGACAGGGGAATACCGGGGAGCTGTTTTTT. V gene TRBV7-9 combines with J gene TRBJ2-2; 10 bases agree with TRBD1. The CDR3 is 15 residues long. In germline, CDR1 is SEHNR, CDR2 FQNEAQ (reference sequence). The ends lost 5 bases at V and 5 bases at J; junction bases unmatched: 5.

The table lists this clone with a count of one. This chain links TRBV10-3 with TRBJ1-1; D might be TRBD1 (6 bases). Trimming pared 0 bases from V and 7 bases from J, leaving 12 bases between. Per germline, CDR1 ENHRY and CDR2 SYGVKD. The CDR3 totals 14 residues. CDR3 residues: CAISESRQEVEAFF. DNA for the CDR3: TGTGCCATCAGTGAGTCCCGACAGGAAGTTGAAGCTTTCTTT.

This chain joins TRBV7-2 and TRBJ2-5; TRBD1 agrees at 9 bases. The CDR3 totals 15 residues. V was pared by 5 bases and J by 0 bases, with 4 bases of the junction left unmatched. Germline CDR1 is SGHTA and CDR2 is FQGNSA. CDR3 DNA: TGTGCCAGCAGCCCGGGGACAGGGTACCAAGAGACCCAGTACTTC. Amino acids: CASSPGTGYQETQYF. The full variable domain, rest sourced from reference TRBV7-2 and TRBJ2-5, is GAGVSQSPSNKVTEKGKDVELRCDPISGHTALYWYRQSLGQGLEFLIYFQGNSAPDKSGLPSDRFSAERTGGSVSTLTIQRTQQEDSAVYLCASSPGTGYQETQYFGPGTRLLVL.

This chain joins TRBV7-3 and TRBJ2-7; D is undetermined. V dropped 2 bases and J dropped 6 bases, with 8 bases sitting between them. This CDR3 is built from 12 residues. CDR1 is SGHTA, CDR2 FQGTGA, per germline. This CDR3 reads CASSLYIPEQYF. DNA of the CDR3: TGTGCCAGCAGCTTATACATCCCCGAGCAGTACTTC.

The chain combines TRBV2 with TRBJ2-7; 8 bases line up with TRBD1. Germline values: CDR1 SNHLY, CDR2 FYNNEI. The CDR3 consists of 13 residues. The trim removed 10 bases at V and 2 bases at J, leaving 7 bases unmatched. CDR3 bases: TGTGCCACTAACTCGGGACAGGCCTACGAGCAGTACTTC. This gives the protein CATNSGQAYEQYF.

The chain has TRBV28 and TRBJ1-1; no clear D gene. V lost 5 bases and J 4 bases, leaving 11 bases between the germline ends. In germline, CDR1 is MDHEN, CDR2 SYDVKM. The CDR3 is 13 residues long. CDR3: CASSLGSPTEAFF. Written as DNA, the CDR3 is TGTGCCAGCAGTCTGGGTAGCCCCACTGAAGCTTTCTTT. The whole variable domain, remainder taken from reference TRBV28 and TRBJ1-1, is DVKVTQSSRYLVKRTGEKVFLECVQDMDHENMFWYRQDPGLGLRLIYFSYDVKMKEKGDIPEGYSVSREKKERFSLILESASTNQTSMYLCASSLGSPTEAFFGQGTRLTVV.

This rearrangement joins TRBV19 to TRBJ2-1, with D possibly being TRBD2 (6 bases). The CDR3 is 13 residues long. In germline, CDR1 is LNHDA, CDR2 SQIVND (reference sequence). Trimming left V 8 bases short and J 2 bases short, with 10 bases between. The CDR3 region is CASGRETYNEQFF. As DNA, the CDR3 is TGTGCCAGTGGTCGGGAGACCTACAATGAGCAGTTCTTC.

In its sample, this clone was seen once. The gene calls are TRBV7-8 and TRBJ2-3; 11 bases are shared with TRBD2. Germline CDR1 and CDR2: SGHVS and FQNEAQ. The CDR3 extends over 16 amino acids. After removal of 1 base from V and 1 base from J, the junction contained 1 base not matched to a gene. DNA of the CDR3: TGTGCCAGCAGCTTAGTTAGCGGGAGGGGCACAGATACGCAGTATTTT. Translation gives CASSLVSGRGTDTQYF.

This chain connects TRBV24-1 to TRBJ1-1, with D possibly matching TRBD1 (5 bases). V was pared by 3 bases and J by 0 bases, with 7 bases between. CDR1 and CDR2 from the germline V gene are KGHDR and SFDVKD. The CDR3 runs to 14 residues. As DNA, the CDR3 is TGTGCCACCAGTGATAAGGGGTTGAACACTGAAGCTTTCTTT. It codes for CATSDKGLNTEAFF.

Here the CDR3 reads CASSVVMGSVNEQFF. The CDR3 DNA reads as TGTGCCAGCAGCGTAGTAATGGGCTCGGTCAATGAGCAGTTCTTC. V usage is TRBV9 and J usage is TRBJ2-1, with unresolved D. This CDR3 is 15 amino acids long. V was shortened by 0 bases and J by 6 bases, with 13 bases between the two germline ends. Germline V gives CDR1 SGDLS, CDR2 YYNGEE.

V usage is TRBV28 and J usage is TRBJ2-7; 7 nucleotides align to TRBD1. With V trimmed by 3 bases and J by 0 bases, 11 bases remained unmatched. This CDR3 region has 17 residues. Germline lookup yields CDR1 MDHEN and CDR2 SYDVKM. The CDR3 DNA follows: TGTGCCAGCAGTTTTCCTCAAACCGGGACAGCCTCCTACGAGCAGTACTTC. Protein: CASSFPQTGTASYEQYF.